This T cell receptor beta chain was sequenced for a study of blood T cell repertoires in COVID-19. Study summary: Samples of COVID-19 (acute and convalescent) were obtained from the United States, Italy and Spain. PBMCs, B-cell-depleted T cells, or T cells provided the cDNA or gDNA that made up the material.

TCRdb's table, derived via immunoSEQ multiplex PCR, lists solely in-frame clones and lacks some. The data show over 130,000 clones, approximately 80% seen once. V was cut by 6 bases and J by 2 bases, with 16 bases left in between. Germline V CDR1 and CDR2: KGHSH, LQKENI. The CDR3 is 15 residues long. The gene calls are TRBV18 and TRBJ1-2; D possibly corresponds to TRBD1 (6 bases). The sample comprised PBMCs or T cells enriched from blood (not recorded which). This receptor was identified in a man over 45 in a cohort exposed to, infected with or recovered from COVID-19 (not recorded which). Written as DNA, the CDR3 is TGTGCCAGCTCGCTCGGGACACAAAGGAACTATGGCTACACCTTC. Translation: CASSLGTQRNYGYTF.